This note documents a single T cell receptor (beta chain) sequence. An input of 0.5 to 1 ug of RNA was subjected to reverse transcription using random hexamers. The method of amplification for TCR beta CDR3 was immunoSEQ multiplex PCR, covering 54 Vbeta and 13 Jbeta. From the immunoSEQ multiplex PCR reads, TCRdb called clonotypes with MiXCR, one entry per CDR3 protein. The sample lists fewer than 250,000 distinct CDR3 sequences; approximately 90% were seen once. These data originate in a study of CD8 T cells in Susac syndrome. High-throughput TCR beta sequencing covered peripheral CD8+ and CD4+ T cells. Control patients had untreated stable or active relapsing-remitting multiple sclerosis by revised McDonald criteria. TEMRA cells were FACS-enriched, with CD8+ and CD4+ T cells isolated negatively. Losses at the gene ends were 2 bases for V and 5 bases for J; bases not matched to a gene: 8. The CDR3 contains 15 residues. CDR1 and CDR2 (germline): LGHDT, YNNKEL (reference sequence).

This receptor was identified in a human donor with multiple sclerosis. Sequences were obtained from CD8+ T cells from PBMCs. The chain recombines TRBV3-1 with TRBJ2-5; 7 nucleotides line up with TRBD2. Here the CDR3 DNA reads TGTGCCAGCAGCCAATCCGGTAGCGGGCAGGAGACCCAGTACTTC. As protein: CASSQSGSGQETQYF.